These T cell receptor beta chains were read from a single sample in a study of neoadjuvant nivolumab and ipilimumab in lung cancer. Clones were read by immunoSEQ multiplex PCR, and TCRdb kept only the in-frame ones, dropping some. The sample carries 15,000 to 20,000 clones, roughly 77% recorded once. The source material was tumor tissue, sampled after neoadjuvant nivolumab, alone or with ipilimumab, at or shortly before surgery. The receptor set was obtained from an adult with non-small cell lung cancer. Each CDR3 is given with its conserved first and last residue. D genes are given only for firm matches. Part of the rows lack a size; the others show once, few, many or a class for expanded clones.

v_call	d_call	clone_size	j_call	cdr3_length	cdr3_nt	cdr3_aa
TRBV6-1	NA	NA	TRBJ1-2	14	TGTGCCAGCAGAAGAGAAGGTGTTGGAGATGGCTACACCTTC	CASRREGVGDGYTF
TRBV10-3	TRBD1	NA	TRBJ1-2	13	TGTGCCATCATGGGACAGGGGGTCGATGGCTACACCTTC	CAIMGQGVDGYTF
TRBV4-1	NA	NA	TRBJ2-1	15	TGCGCCAGCAGCCTTTCAGGGGAGTCGTACAATGAGCAGTTCTTC	CASSLSGESYNEQFF
TRBV18	TRBD1	few	TRBJ1-2	15	TGTGCCAGCTCACCCGGGACAGGGGGCTGGTATGGCTACACCTTC	CASSPGTGGWYGYTF
TRBV7-3	NA	NA	TRBJ2-6	17	TGTGCCAGCAGCTTAACGGGTCGGGGCGCCGGGGCCAACGTCCTGACTTTC	CASSLTGRGAGANVLTF
TRBV7-2	NA	NA	TRBJ1-2	14	TGTGCCAGCAGCGCCCCCCCGGGGGGATATGGCTACACCTTC	CASSAPPGGYGYTF
TRBV4-2	TRBD1	once	TRBJ2-3	11	TGTGCCAGCTCAGGGGGAGATACGCAGTATTTT	CASSGGDTQYF
TRBV5-1	TRBD1	NA	TRBJ2-3	15	TGCGCCAGCAGCTCGGGGACAGTTAGCACAGATACGCAGTATTTT	CASSSGTVSTDTQYF
TRBV30	NA	NA	TRBJ1-1	12	TGTGCCTGGAGCCAGGGGCGAGCTGAAGCTTTCTTT	CAWSQGRAEAFF
TRBV5-1	NA	NA	TRBJ2-5	16	TGCGCCAGCAGCTTGCAGGGGGACTGGGGACAAGAGACCCAGTACTTC	CASSLQGDWGQETQYF
TRBV6-6	NA	NA	TRBJ2-7	15	TGTGCCAGCAGTTACGGGGCGTCTAGCTCCTACGAGCAGTACTTC	CASSYGASSSYEQYF
TRBV6-1	NA	NA	TRBJ2-3	13	TGTGCCAGCAGTGAAGCAGTACGGAATACGCAGTATTTT	CASSEAVRNTQYF
TRBV7-8	TRBD1	NA	TRBJ1-5	16	TGTGCCAGCAGCTTAGGGCACGGGACAGGTAATCAGCCCCAGCATTTT	CASSLGHGTGNQPQHF
TRBV9	NA	few	TRBJ2-2	16	TGTGCCAGCAGCGCGACAGTGACGGGAGACACCGGGGAGCTGTTTTTT	CASSATVTGDTGELFF
TRBV10-1	TRBD2	NA	TRBJ2-2	15	TGCGCCAGCAGTGAGTCCGCGGGGGTCGCCGGGGAGCTGTTTTTT	CASSESAGVAGELFF
TRBV7-3	TRBD1	NA	TRBJ1-1	15	TGTGCCAGCAGCTTAGGAGGGGGCGCTCTCGCTGAAGCTTTCTTT	CASSLGGGALAEAFF
TRBV11-3	NA	NA	TRBJ2-2	14	TGTGCCAGCAGCTTCTCACAGAACACCGGGGAGCTGTTTTTT	CASSFSQNTGELFF
TRBV7-9	NA	NA	TRBJ1-3	18	TGTGCCAGCAGCTTAGCCGAGGCGAGTATTTACTCTGGAAACACCATATATTTT	CASSLAEASIYSGNTIYF
TRBV9	TRBD2	NA	TRBJ2-7	15	TGTGCCAGCAGCGTCCTCGCGGGAGCATCCTACGAGCAGTACTTC	CASSVLAGASYEQYF
TRBV9	TRBD2	NA	TRBJ2-3	17	TGTGCCAGCAGCTCGGGACTAGCGGGAGGCCGCACAGATACGCAGTATTTT	CASSSGLAGGRTDTQYF
TRBV27	TRBD2	NA	TRBJ2-2	14	TGTGCCAGCAGTTTAGATACTAGCGAAGGGCGGCTGTTTTTT	CASSLDTSEGRLFF
TRBV15	NA	NA	TRBJ2-5	13	TGTGCCACCAGCAGAGGGACGCAAGAGACCCAGTACTTC	CATSRGTQETQYF
TRBV28	TRBD2	few	TRBJ2-7	17	TGTGCCAGCAGTCTGGGACTAGCGGGAGGGCCGATCGGCGAGCAGTACTTC	CASSLGLAGGPIGEQYF
TRBV30	NA	NA	TRBJ1-4	14	TGTGCCTGGAGTAGTGCGGCAACTAATGAAAAACTGTTTTTT	CAWSSAATNEKLFF
TRBV7-4	NA	NA	TRBJ2-1	15	TGTGCCAGCAGCGTACGATCCGGGGCCGCCGGGGAGCAGTTCTTC	CASSVRSGAAGEQFF
TRBV15	NA	medium-sized	TRBJ2-2	14	TGTGCCACCAGCCGACGCGATAACACCGGGGAGCTGTTTTTT	CATSRRDNTGELFF
TRBV28	TRBD2	NA	TRBJ2-7	15	TGTGCCAGCAGGGGGAGCGGGAGTTACTCCTACGAGCAGTACTTC	CASRGSGSYSYEQYF
TRBV4-1	NA	NA	TRBJ1-3	15	TGCGCCAGCGCGCCCGAGAGGGGGATAAGAAACACCATATATTTT	CASAPERGIRNTIYF
TRBV7-2	TRBD2	NA	TRBJ2-7	19	TGTGCCAGCAGCTTAGCTTTCGGGACTAGCGGGGGGGGAACCTACGAGCAGTACTTC	CASSLAFGTSGGGTYEQYF
TRBV9	TRBD1	NA	TRBJ2-3	15	TGTGCCAGCAGGAAGGGACAGGGGGAGGTAGATACGCAGTATTTT	CASRKGQGEVDTQYF
TRBV7-8	NA	NA	TRBJ1-5	14	TGTGCCAGCAGCTATGACAGGTACAATCAGCCCCAGCATTTT	CASSYDRYNQPQHF
TRBV28	NA	NA	TRBJ2-7	12	TGTGCCAGCAGTTTGGTTAGCTACGAGCAGTACTTC	CASSLVSYEQYF
TRBV29-1	NA	NA	TRBJ2-7	15	TGCAGCGTTCGTCGTTCGGGGGCAGCTAGCCACGAGCAGTACTTC	CSVRRSGAASHEQYF
TRBV9	NA	NA	TRBJ2-2	18	TGTGCCAGCAGCGTAGTTCCCCATGGCGGGTTTAACACCGGGGAGCTGTTTTTT	CASSVVPHGGFNTGELFF
TRBV15	NA	NA	TRBJ2-7	13	TGTGCCACCAGCAGGGGGGATGGTTACGAGCAGTACTTC	CATSRGDGYEQYF
TRBV29-1	NA	NA	TRBJ1-2	13	TGCAGCGCAGCCCGGGGGGCGAACTATGGCTACACCTTC	CSAARGANYGYTF
TRBV7-2	NA	NA	TRBJ1-1	13	TGTGCCAGCAGCTTAGGACAGAACACTGAAGCTTTCTTT	CASSLGQNTEAFF
TRBV28	NA	NA	TRBJ1-6	16	TGTGCCAGCAGTTTCTCGGTATCGGGGGCACGTTCACCCCTCCACTTT	CASSFSVSGARSPLHF
TRBV28	NA	NA	TRBJ1-5	15	TGTGCCAGCATCCGGGGCGATTATAGCAATCAGCCCCAGCATTTT	CASIRGDYSNQPQHF
TRBV6-6	NA	few	TRBJ1-5	12	TGTGCCAGCAGTGGGAGCAATCAGCCCCAGCATTTT	CASSGSNQPQHF
TRBV5-4	NA	NA	TRBJ2-5	12	TGTGCCAGCAGCTTTGGTAGAGAGACCCAGTACTTC	CASSFGRETQYF
TRBV5-1	NA	NA	TRBJ1-2	17	TGCGCCAGCAGCTTCTATACCTTGGACCCCGCCCCAGACGGCTACACCTTC	CASSFYTLDPAPDGYTF
TRBV18	NA	NA	TRBJ2-5	14	TGTGCCAGCTCACCACGGGGGATGCGAGAGACCCAGTACTTC	CASSPRGMRETQYF
TRBV6-1	TRBD1	NA	TRBJ1-1	16	TGTGCCAGCAGTGCCCGGGACAGAAGAATGAACACTGAAGCTTTCTTT	CASSARDRRMNTEAFF
TRBV25-1	NA	NA	TRBJ2-2	15	TGTGCCAGCAGGGAGCAGGACAAAATAACCGGGGAGCTGTTTTTT	CASREQDKITGELFF
TRBV9	TRBD1	NA	TRBJ2-7	14	TGTGCCAGCAGCCCCGGGACAGGGCTGTACGAGCAGTACTTC	CASSPGTGLYEQYF
TRBV7-8	TRBD2	NA	TRBJ2-3	16	TGTGCCAGCAGCTTGGTAGCGGGAGGTAGTGTAGATACGCAGTATTTT	CASSLVAGGSVDTQYF
TRBV5-1	NA	NA	TRBJ1-1	15	TGCGCCAGCAGCTTACTCACCGGGGGTAACACTGAAGCTTTCTTT	CASSLLTGGNTEAFF
TRBV7-6	NA	NA	TRBJ2-3	14	TGTGCCAGCAGCCGATCGACAGATACAGATACGCAGTATTTT	CASSRSTDTDTQYF
TRBV7-3	NA	NA	TRBJ2-5	14	TGTGCCAGCAGCCCTACGGGACGCGGAGAGACCCAGTACTTC	CASSPTGRGETQYF
TRBV19	TRBD1	NA	TRBJ1-5	15	TGTGCCAGTATCGCAGGGGGCGGTAGCAATCAGCCCCAGCATTTT	CASIAGGGSNQPQHF
TRBV5-1	TRBD2	NA	TRBJ2-1	12	TGCGCCAGCAGGCTAGCGGACAATGAGCAGTTCTTC	CASRLADNEQFF
TRBV9	TRBD2	NA	TRBJ2-5	15	TGTGCCAGCAGCGTTTCCAGCGGGAGAGAAGAGACCCAGTACTTC	CASSVSSGREETQYF
TRBV27	NA	NA	TRBJ2-2	14	TGTGCCAGCAGTTTAAGACCGGTCACCGGGGAGCTGTTTTTT	CASSLRPVTGELFF